The 4 T cell receptor beta chains reported below all come from one sample, sequenced in a study of early T cells in non-severe SARS-CoV-2 infection. TCRdb itself ran the 5' RACE reads through MiXCR, one entry per CDR3 protein. The sample gives about 110,000 distinct CDR3 sequences, 9% to 14% of which show up once; around 3% is in the top ten. Sequencing input: whole blood. The receptors here all came from an adult who was a healthcare worker with PCR-confirmed SARS-CoV-2 infection or an uninfected control (not recorded which).

The chain combines TRBV7-6 with TRBJ2-1; 7 nucleotides match TRBD2. Trimming cost V 2 bases and J 6 bases; bases outside gene matches: 7. Per germline, CDR1 SGHVS and CDR2 FNYEAQ. CDR3 length: 15 amino acids. DNA of the CDR3: TGTGCCAGCAGCTTAATTCCCTGGGGGGGCAATGAGCAGTTCTTC. It is translated as CASSLIPWGGNEQFF. Using reference TRBV7-6 and TRBJ2-1 for the parts outside the CDR3, the full variable domain is GAGVSQSPRYKVTKRGQDVALRCDPISGHVSLYWYRQALGQGPEFLTYFNYEAQQDKSGLPNDRFSAERPEGSISTLTIQRTEQRDSAMYRCASSLIPWGGNEQFFGPGTRLTVL.

This chain joins TRBV28 and TRBJ1-2; TRBD1 agrees at 12 bases. This CDR3 spans 14 amino acids. V shed 6 bases, J shed 7 bases, and the junction held 6 bases outside the gene matches. The germline CDR1 and CDR2 sequences are MDHEN and SYDVKM. The CDR3 nucleotides are TGTGCCAGCAGAGGGACAGGGGGCGGTAGTGGCTACACCTTC. The encoded protein is CASRGTGGGSGYTF.

V usage is TRBV18 and J usage is TRBJ1-1; possible D gene TRBD1, 6 bases. CDR3 length: 12 residues. Germline CDR1 reads KGHSH; CDR2 reads LQKENI. V was trimmed by 2 bases and J by 6 bases, leaving 7 bases between them. DNA for the CDR3: TGTGCCAGCTCACCAACAGGGCCTGAAGCTTTCTTT. Encoded protein: CASSPTGPEAFF.

V usage is TRBV9 and J usage is TRBJ2-3, with TRBD2 matching 13 bases. This CDR3 is built from 16 residues. Looked up from germline, CDR1 is SGDLS and CDR2 is YYNGEE. The ends lost 2 bases at V and 4 bases at J; junction bases unmatched: 4. The CDR3 sequence is CASSVTSGRIADTQYF. For the CDR3, the DNA is TGTGCCAGCAGCGTGACTAGCGGGAGGATCGCAGATACGCAGTATTTT.